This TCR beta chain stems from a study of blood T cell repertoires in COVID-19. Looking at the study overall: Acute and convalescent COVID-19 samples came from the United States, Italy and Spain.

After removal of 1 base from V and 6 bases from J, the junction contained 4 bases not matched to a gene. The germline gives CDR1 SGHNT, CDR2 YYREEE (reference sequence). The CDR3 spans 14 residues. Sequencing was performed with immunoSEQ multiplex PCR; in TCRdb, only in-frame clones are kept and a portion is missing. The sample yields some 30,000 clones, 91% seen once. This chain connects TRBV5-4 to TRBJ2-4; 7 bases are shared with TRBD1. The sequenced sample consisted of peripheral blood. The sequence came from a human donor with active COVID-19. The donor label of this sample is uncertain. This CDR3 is CASSLKGQSNIQYF. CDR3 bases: TGTGCCAGCAGCTTGAAGGGACAGTCAAACATTCAGTACTTC. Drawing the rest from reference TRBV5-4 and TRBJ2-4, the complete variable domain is ETGVTQSPTHLIKTRGQQVTLRCSSQSGHNTVSWYQQALGQGPQFIFQYYREEENGRGNFPPRFSGLQFPNYSSELNVNALELDDSALYLCASSLKGQSNIQYFGAGTRLSVL.